This T cell receptor (beta chain) appears in the sequencing data of a study of immune cell composition in non-small cell lung cancer. Findings and limits, study-wide: Roughly 80% of squamous and 30% to 40% of adenocarcinoma cases had tumour-associated clones >0.5%. No significant correlation existed between pack-years smoked and tumour clonality.

The data were produced by immunoSEQ multiplex PCR, yet TCRdb's version contains in-frame clones alone and is incomplete. This sample has approximately 3,800 clones, with 65% to 80% found just once. DNA was extracted from unsorted cell suspensions stored frozen. Turning to this clone: The antigen is unknown.

Germline loops: CDR1 SGHTA, CDR2 FQGNSA. CDR3 length: 12 amino acids. V shed 6 bases and J shed 10 bases, with 13 bases lying between them. Sequencing input: lung tumor tissue. This rearrangement joins TRBV7-2 to TRBJ2-1, with a tentative D call TRBD2 (6 bases). The origin of this receptor is a human donor with non-small cell lung cancer. CDR3 loop: CASRRTTYEQFF. Here the CDR3 DNA reads TGTGCCAGCAGAAGGACTACCTACGAGCAGTTCTTC.